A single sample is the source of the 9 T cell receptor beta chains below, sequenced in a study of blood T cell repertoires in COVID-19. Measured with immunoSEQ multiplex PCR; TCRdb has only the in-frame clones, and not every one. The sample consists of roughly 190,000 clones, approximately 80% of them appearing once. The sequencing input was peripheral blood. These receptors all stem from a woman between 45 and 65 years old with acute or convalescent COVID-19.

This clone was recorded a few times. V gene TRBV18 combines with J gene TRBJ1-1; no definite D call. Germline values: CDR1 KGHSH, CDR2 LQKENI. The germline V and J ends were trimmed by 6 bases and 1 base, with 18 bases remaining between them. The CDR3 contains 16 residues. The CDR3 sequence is CASSPNPSTGNTEAFF. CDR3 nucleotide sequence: TGTGCCAGCTCGCCCAACCCTTCGACGGGGAACACTGAAGCTTTCTTT.

The CDR3 reads CASTNRGNSPLHF. CDR3 DNA sequence: TGTGCCAGCACTAATAGGGGGAATTCACCCCTCCACTTT. The V gene is TRBV6-5, the J gene TRBJ1-6; TRBD1 is a possible D gene (6 bases). The germline V and J ends were trimmed by 7 bases and 7 bases, with 11 bases remaining between them. Germline-derived CDR1 and CDR2 are MNHEY and SVGAGI. The CDR3 has 13 amino acids.

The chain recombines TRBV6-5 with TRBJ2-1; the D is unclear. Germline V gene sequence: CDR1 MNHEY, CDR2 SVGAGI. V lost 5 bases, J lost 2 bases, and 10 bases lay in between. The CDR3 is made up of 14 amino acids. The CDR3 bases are TGTGCCAGCAGTCCGAGTGCCCCCTACAATGAGCAGTTCTTC. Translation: CASSPSAPYNEQFF.

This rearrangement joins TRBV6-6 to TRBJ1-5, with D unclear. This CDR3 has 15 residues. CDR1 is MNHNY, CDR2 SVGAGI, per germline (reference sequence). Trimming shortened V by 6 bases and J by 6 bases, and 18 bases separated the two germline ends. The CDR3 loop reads CASSPRGSRSQPQHF. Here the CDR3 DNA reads TGTGCCAGCAGCCCCCGCGGTAGCCGGAGTCAGCCCCAGCATTTT.

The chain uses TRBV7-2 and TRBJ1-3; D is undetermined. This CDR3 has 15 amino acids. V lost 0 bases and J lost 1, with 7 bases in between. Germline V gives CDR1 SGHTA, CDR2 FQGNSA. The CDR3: CASSLAAGSGNTIYF. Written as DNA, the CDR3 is TGTGCCAGCAGCTTAGCTGCGGGGTCTGGAAACACCATATATTTT.

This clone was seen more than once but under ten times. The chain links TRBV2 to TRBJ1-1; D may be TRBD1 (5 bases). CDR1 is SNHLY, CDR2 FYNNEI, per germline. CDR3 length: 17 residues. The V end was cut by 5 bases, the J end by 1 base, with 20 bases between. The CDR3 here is CASSSERRGFGNTEAFF. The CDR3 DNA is TGTGCCAGCAGTTCGGAGCGGCGGGGCTTTGGGAACACTGAAGCTTTCTTT.

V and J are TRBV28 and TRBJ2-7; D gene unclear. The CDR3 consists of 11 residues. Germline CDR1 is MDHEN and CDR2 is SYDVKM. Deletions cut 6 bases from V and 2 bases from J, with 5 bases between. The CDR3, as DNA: TGTGCCAGCAGGTCTCCCTACGAGCAGTACTTC. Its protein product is CASRSPYEQYF.

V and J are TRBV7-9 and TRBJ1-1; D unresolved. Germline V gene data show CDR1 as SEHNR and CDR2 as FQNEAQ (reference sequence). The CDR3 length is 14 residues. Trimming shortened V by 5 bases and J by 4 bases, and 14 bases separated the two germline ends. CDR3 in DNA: TGTGCCAGCAGCCCTCTTCCCACCGGCACTGAAGCTTTCTTT. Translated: CASSPLPTGTEAFF.

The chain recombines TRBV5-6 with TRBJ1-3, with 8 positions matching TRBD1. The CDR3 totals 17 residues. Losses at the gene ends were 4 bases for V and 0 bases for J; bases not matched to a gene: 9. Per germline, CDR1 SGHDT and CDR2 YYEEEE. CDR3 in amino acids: CASSLGTGLSSGNTIYF. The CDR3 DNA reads TGTGCCAGCAGCCTTGGGACAGGACTGAGCTCTGGAAACACCATATATTTT.